Below are 6 T cell receptor beta chains sequenced from a single sample in a study of blood T cells in healthy people across ages (dated by TCRdb to between 2015 and 2017). Libraries were prepared through 5' RACE. These reads were obtained on an Illumina HiSeq 2500. A second roughly 7 to 12 cycle PCR used a sample-barcoded 5' primer and a J-beta primer mix. TCRdb handled the public reads itself, with Q25 trimming in fastp and clone calling in MiXCR, and kept productive beta chains. CDR3 protein sequences are deduplicated, and each keeps its most common genes and DNA. For this sample there are 1.5 million to 1.8 million distinct CDR3 sequences; about 45% appear just once. Jointly, the top ten make up more than 4% of the sample. The sample consisted of blood. The receptor set was obtained from a woman aged 18-29 years in good health.

This clonotype has just one count. The V and J genes are TRBV4-1 and TRBJ1-2; D ambiguous. The CDR3 extends over 14 amino acids. Germline loops: CDR1 MGHRA, CDR2 YSYEKL. V lost 0 bases, J lost 0 bases, and 5 bases lay in between. In nucleotides, the CDR3 is TGCGCCAGCAGCCAAGAGTCAACTAACTATGGCTACACCTTC. Translated: CASSQESTNYGYTF.

The CDR3 region is CASSLRRVADTQYF. The CDR3, as DNA: TGTGCCAGCAGTTTAAGACGGGTCGCAGATACGCAGTATTTT. V usage is TRBV12-3 or TRBV12-4 and J usage is TRBJ2-3; no definite D call. Trimming took 2 bases from V and 4 from J, leaving 10 bases between them. The CDR3 has 14 residues.

The gene calls are TRBV12-3 or TRBV12-4 and TRBJ1-1; D not certain. The CDR3 contains 13 residues. V shed 5 bases and J shed 3 bases, with 10 bases lying between them. The CDR3 nucleotides are TGTGCCAGCAGTCCCCTAGAGGACACTGAAGCTTTCTTT. It yields the protein CASSPLEDTEAFF.

This chain uses TRBV6-6 with TRBJ2-7; D unresolved. Looked up from germline, CDR1 is MNHNY and CDR2 is SVGAGI (reference sequence). Trimming shortened V by 5 bases and J by 3 bases, and 8 bases separated the two germline ends. The CDR3 has 12 residues. DNA for the CDR3: TGTGCCAGCAGTACTGAAATCTACGAGCAGTACTTC. Protein product: CASSTEIYEQYF.

This clonotype was counted a few times. V is TRBV11-1 and J is TRBJ2-5; TRBD1 agrees at 8 bases. The J call is doubtful: the DNA matches TRBJ2-7 better. CDR1 and CDR2 from the germline V gene are SGHAT and FQDESV (reference sequence). CDR3 size: 16 residues. The DNA of the CDR3 is TGTGCCAGCAGCTTAGTCCAGGCCGGGACAGGAGGCGAGCAGTACTTC. Residues: CASSLVQAGTGGEQYF.

V is TRBV3-1 and J is TRBJ2-3, with 9 bases matching TRBD2. There are 18 residues in the CDR3. CDR1 and CDR2 from the germline V gene are LGHDT and YNNKEL (reference sequence). V lost 0 bases, J lost 1 base, and 8 bases stayed unmatched. In DNA form, the CDR3 reads TGTGCCAGCAGCCAAGATTCGGCGGGGGGGCCCGGCACAGATACGCAGTATTTT. Protein sequence: CASSQDSAGGPGTDTQYF.